These 30 T cell receptor beta chains were sequenced from one sample in a study of T cells after yellow fever vaccination. TCRdb itself ran the 5' RACE reads through MiXCR, one entry per CDR3 protein. Of hundreds of thousands of distinct CDR3 sequences in the sample, less than 25% were seen once. The sequencing used PBMCs, collected about 20 days after the first yellow fever vaccination. These receptors originate from a man aged 18 to 30 who received the YFV17D yellow fever vaccine.

The chain couples TRBV7-9 to TRBJ1-5; tentatively, D is TRBD1 (6 bases). CDR1 and CDR2 (germline): SEHNR, FQNEAQ (reference sequence). The CDR3 covers 17 residues. Trimming shortened V by 1 base and J by 4 bases, and 17 bases separated the two germline ends. CDR3 sequence reads: CASSLGIGGGLNQPQHF. CDR3 in DNA: TGTGCCAGCAGCTTAGGGATTGGGGGCGGGCTTAATCAGCCCCAGCATTTT.

V usage is TRBV6-7 and J usage is TRBJ2-2; D possibly matches TRBD1 or TRBD2 (5 bases each). TRBV6-7 is filed as an ORF, its function uncertain. Trimming stripped 4 bases from V and 7 bases from J, with 16 bases between. This CDR3 is 15 amino acids long. The CDR3 is CASSSRGPLDGELFF. In DNA, the CDR3 is TGTGCCAGCAGTTCCCGGGGACCCCTTGACGGGGAGCTGTTTTTT.

This chain uses TRBV2 with TRBJ2-1; tentatively, D is TRBD1 (6 bases). Germline V gene data show CDR1 as SNHLY and CDR2 as FYNNEI. The V end lost 11 bases, the J end lost 2 bases, and 28 bases lay between the germline ends. This CDR3 contains 18 residues. For the CDR3, the DNA is TGTGCCTTCAGTTTCCCTTCAGTACAGGGATTTGCCTACAATGAGCAGTTCTTC. The encoded protein is CAFSFPSVQGFAYNEQFF.

This clonotype was seen many times. The chain couples TRBV27 to TRBJ2-1; 8 nucleotides line up with TRBD2. Germline V lookup: CDR1 MNHEY, CDR2 SMNVEV (reference sequence). The J segment lost 8 bases and the V segment lost 5 bases, leaving 14 bases of the junction unmatched. The CDR3 runs to 16 residues. CDR3 nucleotides: TGTGCCAGCAGTCCGTACCTCGGGACTAGAATTGATGAGCAGTTCTTC. This gives the protein CASSPYLGTRIDEQFF.

J is TRBJ2-4 and V is TRBV7-9; tentative D call: TRBD1 (5 bases). This CDR3 has 12 amino acids. Germline CDR1 reads SEHNR; CDR2 reads FQNEAQ (reference sequence). V lost 5 bases, J lost 9 bases, and 11 bases lay in between. The CDR3 sequence: CASSAGLRIQYF. The CDR3 DNA is TGTGCCAGCAGCGCAGGGCTACGCATTCAGTACTTC.

The rearrangement joins TRBV11-3 to TRBJ2-3; D unresolved. CDR1 SGHNT and CDR2 YENEEA come from the germline V gene. V dropped 1 base and J dropped 4 bases, with 9 bases sitting between them. This CDR3 is 14 amino acids long. The CDR3, as DNA: TGTGCCAGCAGCTTAGGAGGAGATGCAGATACGCAGTATTTT. Its protein is CASSLGGDADTQYF.

This clonotype qualifies as medium-sized. V gene TRBV7-9 combines with J gene TRBJ1-2; 11 bases align to TRBD1. With V trimmed by 5 bases and J by 6 bases, 5 bases remained unmatched. The CDR3 consists of 14 residues. The germline V gene has CDR1 SEHNR and CDR2 FQNEAQ (reference sequence). The CDR3 here is CASSDGQGADGYTF. CDR3 coding DNA: TGTGCCAGCAGCGACGGACAGGGGGCTGATGGCTACACCTTC.

V is TRBV6-2 or TRBV6-3 and J is TRBJ1-5; a weak D match, TRBD1 (5 bases). V shed 7 bases and J shed 5 bases, with 15 bases lying between them. The CDR3 totals 14 residues. CDR1 and CDR2 from the germline V gene are MNHEY and SVGEGT. The CDR3 nucleotides read TGTGCCAGCAACCAGGGAAGTAGGGATCAGCCCCAGCATTTT. This translates into CASNQGSRDQPQHF.

This clonotype occurred many times. The chain links TRBV6-2 or TRBV6-3 to TRBJ1-6; no reliable D call. The ends were cut back, 7 bases at V and 7 bases at J, with 14 bases in the middle. Germline loops: CDR1 MNHEY, CDR2 SVGEGT. CDR3 size: 14 residues. The chain's CDR3 is CASKSSRTNSPLHF. The CDR3 DNA follows: TGTGCCAGCAAGTCATCCAGAACCAATTCACCCCTCCACTTT.

This clonotype was seen a handful of times. J is TRBJ1-1 and V is TRBV5-1; TRBD1 aligns across 7 bases. The germline V gene encodes CDR1 SGHRS and CDR2 YFSETQ. The trim removed 2 bases at V and 0 bases at J, leaving 7 bases unmatched. The CDR3 length is 16 residues. CDR3 sequence reads: CASSFHRGQMNTEAFF. CDR3 DNA: TGCGCCAGCAGCTTCCACAGGGGCCAAATGAACACTGAAGCTTTCTTT.

The sample holds many counts of this clonotype. This chain joins TRBV28 and TRBJ2-2; D is perhaps TRBD2 (6 bases). This CDR3 has 15 residues. V lost 2 bases and J lost 4, with 11 bases in between. From germline, CDR1 is MDHEN and CDR2 SYDVKM. The CDR3 DNA reads TGTGCCAGCAGTTTAGGCGGGGCTACCACCGGGGAGCTGTTTTTT. This translates into CASSLGGATTGELFF.

This sequence joins TRBV9 and TRBJ2-5; 7 bases map to TRBD1. J gave up 3 bases and V 0 bases, and 8 bases lay outside the gene matches. Germline-derived CDR1 and CDR2 are SGDLS and YYNGEE. This CDR3 is 16 amino acids long. The CDR3 reads CASSVDRGLGEETQYF. CDR3 nucleotide sequence: TGTGCCAGCAGCGTAGATAGGGGGCTGGGGGAAGAGACCCAGTACTTC.

This clonotype was observed a few times. The CDR3 spells CASSSKRGTAAAKTQYF. The CDR3 bases are TGTGCCAGCAGCTCTAAGAGGGGGACAGCCGCGGCTAAGACCCAGTACTTC. The chain uses TRBV11-2 and TRBJ2-5; 7 bases are shared with TRBD1. The CDR3 extends over 17 amino acids. The trim removed 4 bases at V and 6 bases at J, leaving 17 bases unmatched. Germline V gene lookup returns CDR1 SGHAT and CDR2 FQNNGV.

The chain uses TRBV4-3 and TRBJ2-1, with D unclear. The CDR3 is made up of 13 amino acids. The germline V gene has CDR1 LGHNA and CDR2 YSLEER. V was cut by 1 base and J by 4 bases, with 5 bases left in between. The CDR3 sequence: CASSQVMYNEQFF. As DNA, the CDR3 is TGCGCCAGCAGCCAAGTGATGTACAATGAGCAGTTCTTC.

The J gene is TRBJ2-5, the V gene TRBV10-3, with D possibly called TRBD1 or TRBD2 (5 bases each). The CDR3 contains 15 residues. Trimming took off 6 bases at V and 4 bases at J, with 18 bases between the two ends. The germline V gene encodes CDR1 ENHRY and CDR2 SYGVKD. CDR3 DNA sequence: TGTGCCATCAGCCACCGGGACGGAGTGTCAGAGACCCAGTACTTC. It is translated as CAISHRDGVSETQYF.

The V call is TRBV19, the J call TRBJ1-6; weak D call: TRBD1 (6 bases). This CDR3 comprises 13 residues. Trimming cost V 5 bases and J 7 bases, with 9 bases left between them. From germline, CDR1 is LNHDA and CDR2 SQIVND (reference sequence). For the CDR3, the DNA is TGTGCCAGTAGTGTGGACAGAAATTCACCCCTCCACTTT. Its protein is CASSVDRNSPLHF.

CDR3 DNA: TGTGCCAGCAGCCCCTATTACAGGGGGCTAGCCAAAAACATTCAGTACTTC. It specifies CASSPYYRGLAKNIQYF. The gene calls are TRBV12-3 or TRBV12-4 and TRBJ2-4; 9 positions match TRBD1. This CDR3 contains 17 residues. Trimming at V came to 6 bases and at J to 0 bases, leaving 9 bases not matched to a gene.

CDR3 sequence reads: CASSDLGQNVYEQYF. In DNA, the CDR3 is TGTGCCAGCAGTGATCTTGGACAGAACGTATACGAGCAGTACTTC. The chain carries TRBV25-1 and TRBJ2-7; D is perhaps TRBD1 (6 bases). This CDR3 is built from 15 residues. V dropped 3 bases and J dropped 4 bases, with 16 bases sitting between them. Germline CDR1 MGHDK, CDR2 SYGVNS.

J is TRBJ2-1 and V is TRBV7-2; no clear D gene. CDR1 SGHTA and CDR2 FQGNSA come from the germline V gene. V was clipped by 3 bases and J by 2 bases, with 11 bases between them. The CDR3 extends over 15 amino acids. The CDR3 region has the DNA TGTGCCAGCAGCTTTCAGAGCGAGCCCTACAATGAGCAGTTCTTC. It codes for CASSFQSEPYNEQFF.

In this sample, this clonotype turned up a few times. The rearrangement links TRBV20-1 to TRBJ1-6; 8 nucleotides match TRBD1. This CDR3 comprises 14 residues. Germline V CDR1 and CDR2: DFQATT, SNEGSKA (reference sequence). V lost 6 bases to trimming and J lost 4 bases; unmatched junction nucleotides: 5. The CDR3 sequence is CSARRQGYNSPLHF. The CDR3 DNA reads as TGCAGTGCCCGGCGACAGGGGTATAATTCACCCCTCCACTTT.

This chain connects TRBV6-2 or TRBV6-3 to TRBJ2-3; 7 bases are shared with TRBD1. J was trimmed by 4 bases and V by 2 bases; bases with no gene match: 6. The germline V gene encodes CDR1 MNHEY and CDR2 SVGEGT. The CDR3 spans 15 residues. DNA of the CDR3: TGTGCCAGCAGTTACGTCGGGACAGTGGCAGATACGCAGTATTTT. Protein product: CASSYVGTVADTQYF.

The chain has TRBV3-1 and TRBJ2-7, with D unresolved. V lost 3 bases to trimming and J lost 3 bases, with 12 bases between them. Germline loops: CDR1 LGHDT, CDR2 YNNKEL (reference sequence). The CDR3 covers 14 residues. CDR3 amino acids: CASSHLSRRYEQYF. CDR3 nucleotides: TGTGCCAGCAGCCACCTGAGTAGGCGCTACGAGCAGTACTTC.

This clonotype was detected a few times. This chain connects TRBV6-6 to TRBJ1-1; 8 positions agree with TRBD1. The germline V gene encodes CDR1 MNHNY and CDR2 SVGAGI (reference sequence). The J segment lost 7 bases and the V segment lost 5 bases, leaving 6 bases of the junction unmatched. This CDR3 comprises 13 residues. The CDR3 here is CASSRPGGFEAFF. The CDR3 region has the DNA TGTGCCAGCAGTCGACCAGGGGGCTTTGAAGCTTTCTTT.

This clonotype has a single count. CDR3 in DNA: TGTGCCAGCAGCCAAGTTCGGGCGGTGAACACTGAAGCTTTCTTT. Its translation is CASSQVRAVNTEAFF. The V gene is TRBV14, the J gene TRBJ1-1; no clear D. Between the trimmed V and J ends, which lost 1 base and 0 bases, there was a span of 9 bases. This CDR3 is built from 15 residues. Per the germline V gene, CDR1 is SGHDN and CDR2 is FVKESK.

The sample holds a few counts of this clonotype. The gene calls are TRBV5-1 and TRBJ2-1, with TRBD2 identical over 10 bases. Germline V gene lookup returns CDR1 SGHRS and CDR2 YFSETQ. CDR3 length equals 16 residues. J was trimmed by 8 bases and V by 2 bases; bases with no gene match: 10. CDR3 in DNA: TGCGCCAGCAGCTTTGGAGCGGGGGGGACTTTCTATGAGCAGTTCTTC. Translated, it gives CASSFGAGGTFYEQFF.

This clonotype was counted a few times. The gene calls are TRBV7-2 and TRBJ1-1; no clear D. V was trimmed by 2 bases and J by 1 base, leaving 11 bases between them. This CDR3 has 15 residues. Germline V gives CDR1 SGHTA, CDR2 FQGNSA. CDR3: CASSLYTVQNTEAFF. For the CDR3, the DNA is TGTGCCAGCAGCTTATATACGGTACAGAACACTGAAGCTTTCTTT.

This clonotype was seen ten or more times. The chain employs TRBV7-2 and TRBJ2-1; 7 bases match TRBD1. The V segment lost 8 bases and the J segment 0 bases; nucleotides outside the gene matches: 4. The CDR3 totals 14 residues. Per germline, CDR1 SGHTA and CDR2 FQGNSA. In nucleotides, the CDR3 is TGTGCCAGCTCCGGGACAGTCTCCTACAATGAGCAGTTCTTC. Protein: CASSGTVSYNEQFF.

The sample holds a few counts of this clonotype. CDR3 bases: TGTGCCAGCAGCTTCTCGACAGGGAACACTGAAGCTTTCTTT. Residues: CASSFSTGNTEAFF. The chain couples TRBV11-2 to TRBJ1-1; weak D call: TRBD1 (6 bases). Germline assignment: CDR1 SGHAT and CDR2 FQNNGV. This CDR3 is built from 14 residues. V shed 3 bases and J shed 1 base, with 9 bases lying between them.

The table lists this clonotype with a few counts. The chain couples TRBV11-2 to TRBJ2-1; D is possibly TRBD1 or TRBD2 (7 bases each). The CDR3 length is 19 residues. Germline V lookup: CDR1 SGHAT, CDR2 FQNNGV. Trimming stripped 5 bases from V and 3 bases from J, with 26 bases between. The CDR3 protein is CASSPGGRGAPRIYNEQFF. In nucleotides, the CDR3 is TGTGCCAGCAGCCCAGGGGGACGGGGGGCCCCCCGAATCTACAATGAGCAGTTCTTC.

This sequence joins TRBV5-6 and TRBJ1-2; D is perhaps TRBD1 (6 bases). The CDR3 sequence is 13 residues long. Trimming stripped 7 bases from V and 2 bases from J, with 12 bases between. From germline, CDR1 is SGHDT and CDR2 YYEEEE. CDR3 region: CASDWGGNYGYTF. CDR3 DNA: TGTGCCAGCGACTGGGGGGGCAACTATGGCTACACCTTC.